This TCR beta chain was profiled in a study of blood T cell repertoires in COVID-19. On the study more broadly: The origin of the acute and convalescent COVID-19 samples was the United States, Italy and Spain. The cDNA or gDNA used as material had been derived from T cells, B-cell-depleted T cells, or PBMCs.

Germline CDR1 is SGDLS and CDR2 is YYNGEE. This CDR3 comprises 15 residues. The ends were cut back, 0 bases at V and 7 bases at J, with 14 bases in the middle. TCRdb keeps only in-frame clones here, not all; method: immunoSEQ multiplex PCR. Of fewer than 250,000 clones listed, 80% to 90% were seen once; the top ten hold roughly 0.69%. This sequence originates from a man aged 35-49 years with acute or convalescent COVID-19. This sequence joins TRBV9 and TRBJ2-1; the D gene is possibly TRBD2 (7 bases). The sequencing sample was made of peripheral blood. The DNA of the CDR3 is TGTGCCAGCAGCGTAGCGGGGGGCTCTAATAATGAGCAGTTCTTC. As protein: CASSVAGGSNNEQFF.